A single sample is the source of the 19 T cell receptor beta chains below, sequenced in a study of blood T cells in healthy people across ages. Next came a second PCR, run for about 7 to 11 cycles, which used a sample-barcoded 5' primer along with a J-beta primer mix. One entry per CDR3 protein, called by TCRdb with MiXCR from the 5' RACE reads. The sample carries about 800,000 distinct CDR3 sequences, 25% recorded once. These data were also filed under a second study, of T cells of mothers and their children.

The specimen sequenced was blood. The receptors here all came from a boy between 5 and 17 years old in good health.

The chain joins TRBV13 to TRBJ2-5; TRBD2 matches at 9 bases. The CDR3 is 18 amino acids. The V gene end was trimmed by 2 bases and the J gene end by 4 bases; junction bases not matched to a gene: 14. The germline V gene encodes CDR1 PRHDT and CDR2 FYEKMQ (reference sequence). This CDR3 reads CASSLTAGGPGNSETQYF. CDR3 nucleotides: TGTGCCAGCAGCTTAACAGCGGGAGGCCCGGGGAACTCAGAGACCCAGTACTTC.

The chain joins TRBV5-1 to TRBJ2-5; 9 nucleotides match TRBD1. Germline CDR1 reads SGHRS; CDR2 reads YFSETQ. Unmatched junction bases numbered 6, after V lost 0 bases and J lost 0 bases. This CDR3 has 17 amino acids. CDR3 residues: CASSLARTGDYQETQYF. Here the CDR3 DNA reads TGCGCCAGCAGCTTGGCCAGGACAGGGGATTACCAAGAGACCCAGTACTTC.

This clonotype was seen only a few times. One end of the junction varies from germline; a read error may be responsible. The genes are TRBV11-1 and TRBJ2-3; D ambiguous. The V gene's germline CDR1 is SGHAT and CDR2 FQDESV (reference sequence). CDR3 length: 16 residues. The CDR3 nucleotides are TGTGCCAGCAGCTTTTTTGGTTTTGGCAGCACGGATACGCAGTATTTT. It encodes CASSFFGFGSTDTQYF.

V and J are TRBV20-1 and TRBJ1-4, with 9 bases fitting TRBD1. J gave up 6 bases and V 0 bases, and 5 bases lay outside the gene matches. The germline V gene has CDR1 DFQATT and CDR2 SNEGSKA (reference sequence). CDR3 length: 15 residues. CDR3 bases: TGCAGTGCTAGAGATCTAACAGGGGGCGATGAAAAACTGTTTTTT. Translated, it gives CSARDLTGGDEKLFF.

The chain combines TRBV11-3 with TRBJ2-1; TRBD2 aligns across 14 bases. The CDR3 consists of 16 residues. The J segment lost 7 bases and the V segment lost 3 bases, leaving 5 bases of the junction unmatched. Germline lookup yields CDR1 SGHNT and CDR2 YENEEA. In DNA form, the CDR3 reads TGTGCCAGCAGCTTGGGGACTAGCGGGAGTGAGAATGAGCAGTTCTTC. It codes for CASSLGTSGSENEQFF. The complete variable domain, with remaining parts taken from reference TRBV11-3 and TRBJ2-1, reads EAGVVQSPRYKIIEKKQPVAFWCNPISGHNTLYWYLQNLGQGPELLIRYENEEAVDDSQLPKDRFSAERLKGVDSTLKIQPAELGDSAVYLCASSLGTSGSENEQFFGPGTRLTVL.

In DNA, the CDR3 is TGCGCCAGCAGCCAACACCAAATAACAGGGGGCCCGCCTAGTTTTGAAAAACTGTTTTTT. It translates to CASSQHQITGGPPSFEKLFF. The V call is TRBV4-3, the J call TRBJ1-4, with TRBD1 matching 9 bases. This CDR3 spans 20 amino acids. V was clipped by 2 bases and J by 7 bases; unmatched bases: 20. CDR1 is LGHNA, CDR2 YSLEER, per germline.

This clonotype showed up many times. The J gene is TRBJ2-5, the V gene TRBV20-1; D is ambiguous. Germline V gene lookup returns CDR1 DFQATT and CDR2 SNEGSKA (reference sequence). This CDR3 region has 13 residues. V lost 2 bases to trimming and J lost 1 base, with 8 bases between them. The CDR3 here is CSARPASQETQYF. CDR3 DNA: TGCAGTGCTAGACCGGCCAGCCAAGAGACCCAGTACTTC.

The rearrangement uses TRBV29-1 and TRBJ1-3; D unclear. Trimming cost V 1 base and J 4 bases, with 14 bases left between them. Per the germline V gene, CDR1 is SQVTM and CDR2 is ANQGSEA. The CDR3 is 15 amino acids. The CDR3 here is CSVEAKGRSGNTIYF. The CDR3 DNA reads TGCAGCGTTGAAGCGAAGGGTCGATCAGGAAACACCATATATTTT.

This clonotype was seen a handful of times. This rearrangement joins TRBV27 to TRBJ2-7; D gene uncertain. Trimming pared 6 bases from V and 3 bases from J, leaving 15 bases between. The germline gives CDR1 MNHEY, CDR2 SMNVEV (reference sequence). The CDR3 length is 14 residues. The CDR3: CASSSQYTFYEQYF. CDR3 coding DNA: TGTGCCAGCAGCTCCCAGTACACTTTCTACGAGCAGTACTTC.

This clonotype was seen only a few times. The chain recombines TRBV12-3 or TRBV12-4 with TRBJ1-2, with no clear D. The CDR3 loop spans 16 amino acids. V gave up 3 bases and J gave up 2 bases, with 16 bases separating them. The CDR3 region is CASSFAGEPPNYGYTF. DNA of the CDR3: TGTGCCAGCAGTTTCGCGGGAGAACCCCCCAACTATGGCTACACCTTC.

This clonotype was detected only a few times. The V and J genes are TRBV12-3 or TRBV12-4 and TRBJ1-2; 9 nucleotides match TRBD1. The trim removed 3 bases at V and 8 bases at J, leaving 13 bases unmatched. This CDR3 has 16 amino acids. The CDR3 DNA follows: TGTGCCAGCAGTTTCTACAGCCGGGACAGGGATGGCGGCTACACCTTC. It codes for CASSFYSRDRDGGYTF.

This clonotype was observed a few times. The rearrangement uses TRBV7-6 and TRBJ2-5; 9 bases agree with TRBD1. The J call may be wrong; the DNA end is better matched by TRBJ2-7. Germline V lookup: CDR1 SGHVS, CDR2 FNYEAQ. The CDR3 contains 13 residues. In DNA, the CDR3 is TGTGCCAGCAGCGGGACAGGGCGGGACGAGCAGTACTTC. This sequence encodes CASSGTGRDEQYF.

This clonotype has just a few counts. The rearrangement uses TRBV10-3 and TRBJ2-3, with 10 bases identical to TRBD2. The CDR3 has 16 residues. V was clipped by 4 bases and J by 2 bases; unmatched bases: 6. Germline V gene lookup returns CDR1 ENHRY and CDR2 SYGVKD. CDR3 sequence (DNA): TGTGCCATCAGTGGAGCGGGAGGGCTTACCACAGATACGCAGTATTTT. This gives the protein CAISGAGGLTTDTQYF.

This clonotype was seen more than once but under ten times. The chain couples TRBV9 to TRBJ2-7, with a possible D match to TRBD2 (5 bases). Germline V gives CDR1 SGDLS, CDR2 YYNGEE. The CDR3 runs 16 residues. Trimming cost V 0 bases and J 6 bases, with 19 bases left between them. This CDR3 is CASSVAPGNSHAEQYF. The CDR3 bases are TGTGCCAGCAGCGTAGCTCCCGGGAATTCGCACGCCGAGCAGTACTTC.

The CDR3 here is CASSTLGRAEQYF. For the CDR3, the DNA is TGTGCCAGCAGTACCCTCGGACGGGCAGAGCAGTACTTC. The chain couples TRBV28 to TRBJ2-1; D is unresolved. TRBJ2-7 matches the DNA end more closely, so the J call is doubtful. CDR3 length equals 13 residues. Per germline, CDR1 MDHEN and CDR2 SYDVKM.

This clonotype has just a few counts. CDR3 loop: CSLGRLGEEETQYF. CDR3 bases: TGCAGTCTGGGACGGTTGGGGGAGGAAGAGACCCAGTACTTC. V and J are TRBV20-1 and TRBJ2-5; tentative D call: TRBD2 (6 bases). Trimming shortened V by 8 bases and J by 3 bases, and 19 bases separated the two germline ends. The germline V gene encodes CDR1 DFQATT and CDR2 SNEGSKA (reference sequence). The CDR3 spans 14 residues.

The chain has TRBV5-1 and TRBJ2-5; unclear D gene. Judging by the DNA end, TRBJ2-7 fits better; the J call may be wrong. CDR1 and CDR2 (germline): SGHRS, YFSETQ. This CDR3 has 14 residues. The CDR3 spells CASSKNPASYEQYF. The DNA of the CDR3 is TGCGCCAGCAGCAAGAATCCGGCCTCCTACGAGCAGTACTTC.

This clonotype showed up just a few times. The genes are TRBV4-3 and TRBJ2-3, with D unclear. V was cut by 2 bases and J by 5 bases, with 11 bases left in between. The CDR3 covers 14 residues. Germline V lookup: CDR1 LGHNA, CDR2 YSLEER. The CDR3 DNA follows: TGCGCCAGCAGCCAAATCGTATACGGAGATACGCAGTATTTT. Translated, it gives CASSQIVYGDTQYF.

This clonotype has a handful of counts. V and J are TRBV28 and TRBJ2-3, with 10 positions matching TRBD1. This CDR3 region has 15 residues. The germline V gene has CDR1 MDHEN and CDR2 SYDVKM. V trimming: 5 bases; J trimming: 3 bases; junction bases outside the gene matches: 5. As DNA, the CDR3 is TGTGCCAGCAGTCTGGGGACAGGGGAAACAGATACGCAGTATTTT. Translated, it gives CASSLGTGETDTQYF.